A selection of T cell receptor beta chains follows, all from one sample in a study of T-cell reconstitution after alpha-beta-depleted transplantation in children. TCRdb independently ran MiXCR on the PCR reads; one entry per CDR3 protein. Of roughly 500,000 distinct CDR3 sequences listed, 32% are singletons. Sequencing used PBMCs from the stem cell graft donor, obtained from the stem cell graft. These receptors all stem from a human donor who donated a stem cell graft to a child with aplastic anemia. Both conserved end residues are part of each CDR3. Each record gives: V gene, J gene, clone size, D gene, CDR3 DNA, CDR3 protein. The D gene is left open where the match is weak. Clone sizes are given selectively: once, few, many, or a class where the clone is expanded.

V: TRBV20-1; J: TRBJ2-3; size: -; D: TRBD2; DNA: TGCAGTGCTAGAGATGATTGGCGGGGGAGCACAGATACGCAGTATTTT; CDR3: CSARDDWRGSTDTQYF
V: TRBV18; J: TRBJ2-1; size: -; D: TRBD2; DNA: TGTGCCAGCTCACCACCCGGGAGGGCCGGCTCCTACAATGAGCAGTTCTTC; CDR3: CASSPPGRAGSYNEQFF
V: TRBV12-3/TRBV12-4; J: TRBJ1-1; size: few; D: -; DNA: TGTGCCAGCAGTCCGGGGGGAGGGGTGAACACTGAAGCTTTCTTT; CDR3: CASSPGGGVNTEAFF
V: TRBV5-1; J: TRBJ2-7; size: -; D: -; DNA: TGCGCCAGCAGCGGAGGGAATACCCAGGAGCAGTACTTC; CDR3: CASSGGNTQEQYF
V: TRBV9; J: TRBJ1-2; size: few; D: -; DNA: TGTGCCAGCACCGACAGGTTCTATGGCTACACCTTC; CDR3: CASTDRFYGYTF
V: TRBV6-1; J: TRBJ2-1; size: few; D: -; DNA: TGTGCCAGCAGCCCGACCCAGGGGAGGGTTAATGAGCAGTTCTTC; CDR3: CASSPTQGRVNEQFF
V: TRBV30; J: TRBJ2-1; size: -; D: -; DNA: TGTGCCTGGAGCTCGGGGCTCCCCGGGCGGTTCTTC; CDR3: CAWSSGLPGRFF
V: TRBV18; J: TRBJ1-1; size: once; D: -; DNA: TGTGCCAGCTCACCACCGCATCCACCGAACACTGAAGCTTTCTTT; CDR3: CASSPPHPPNTEAFF
V: TRBV29-1; J: TRBJ2-5; size: many; D: TRBD2; DNA: TGCAGCGTTAGGCTAGCGGGCGGGGAGACCCAGTACTTC; CDR3: CSVRLAGGETQYF
V: TRBV10-3; J: TRBJ1-1; size: -; D: -; DNA: TGTGCCATCAGCGGGGACACTGAAGCTTTCTTT; CDR3: CAISGDTEAFF
V: TRBV12-3/TRBV12-4; J: TRBJ1-4; size: few; D: TRBD1; DNA: TGTGCCAGCAGTTCCTTGGGACAGGTCGAAGATGAAAAACTGTTTTTT; CDR3: CASSSLGQVEDEKLFF
V: TRBV9; J: TRBJ2-3; size: -; D: -; DNA: TGTGCCAGCAGCGTAGAGTGGCAGCCGGGGAATACGCAGTATTTT; CDR3: CASSVEWQPGNTQYF
V: TRBV7-2; J: TRBJ2-7; size: -; D: -; DNA: TGTGCCAGCAGCTTACCCGCGGAGGGTATCCACGAGCAGTACTTC; CDR3: CASSLPAEGIHEQYF
V: TRBV5-1; J: TRBJ2-3; size: -; D: -; DNA: TGCGCCAGCAGCCCGGGGTCGGGCACAGATACGCAGTATTTT; CDR3: CASSPGSGTDTQYF
V: TRBV29-1; J: TRBJ1-6; size: -; D: TRBD1; DNA: TGCAGCGTTGAAAAGGGACAGACAAATTCACCCCTCCACTTT; CDR3: CSVEKGQTNSPLHF
V: TRBV25-1; J: TRBJ2-5; size: -; D: -; DNA: TGTGCCAGCACCCCACCCCAGGGGGGCAGGGACCAGTACTTC; CDR3: CASTPPQGGRDQYF
V: TRBV20-1; J: TRBJ2-7; size: few; D: -; DNA: TGCAGTGCTAGAGATATAGCCTCCTACGAGCAGTACTTC; CDR3: CSARDIASYEQYF
V: TRBV13; J: TRBJ1-5; size: -; D: -; DNA: TGTGCCAGCAACTATCAGCCCCAGCATTTT; CDR3: CASNYQPQHF
V: TRBV20-1; J: TRBJ1-1; size: few; D: -; DNA: TGCAGTGCTCGTAGAGGGGTTATTACTGAAGCTTTCTTT; CDR3: CSARRGVITEAFF
V: TRBV7-2; J: TRBJ2-4; size: -; D: TRBD2; DNA: TGTGCCAGCAGCTTAGGACCTAGCGGAAACATTCAGTACTTC; CDR3: CASSLGPSGNIQYF
V: TRBV30; J: TRBJ1-1; size: few; D: -; DNA: TGTGCCTTGAAGAAGGGACTTTCCCTTGGGGTCGCTGAAGCTTTCTTT; CDR3: CALKKGLSLGVAEAFF
V: TRBV20-1; J: TRBJ1-1; size: -; D: -; DNA: TGCAGTGCTATTGACAACGGATATTCATCGAACACTGAAGCTTTCTTT; CDR3: CSAIDNGYSSNTEAFF
V: TRBV12-3/TRBV12-4; J: TRBJ1-6; size: -; D: -; DNA: TGTGCCAGCAGTCGGAACACAGGGATTTCACCCCTCCACTTT; CDR3: CASSRNTGISPLHF
V: TRBV10-3; J: TRBJ1-5; size: few; D: -; DNA: TGTGCCATCAGTGAGTCGGGCAGAACTTATAGCAATCAGCCCCAGCATTTT; CDR3: CAISESGRTYSNQPQHF
V: TRBV5-1; J: TRBJ1-2; size: few; D: -; DNA: TGCGCCAGCAATCCTGGGGGCACCGGGAACTATGGCTACACCTTC; CDR3: CASNPGGTGNYGYTF
V: TRBV4-3; J: TRBJ1-2; size: -; D: -; DNA: TGCGCCAGCAGCCAAGATCGGGGGGGACACTATGGCTACACCTTC; CDR3: CASSQDRGGHYGYTF
V: TRBV7-9; J: TRBJ1-2; size: few; D: -; DNA: TGTGCCAGCAGCTCCGACATCGGGGAGAGGGGCTACACCTTC; CDR3: CASSSDIGERGYTF